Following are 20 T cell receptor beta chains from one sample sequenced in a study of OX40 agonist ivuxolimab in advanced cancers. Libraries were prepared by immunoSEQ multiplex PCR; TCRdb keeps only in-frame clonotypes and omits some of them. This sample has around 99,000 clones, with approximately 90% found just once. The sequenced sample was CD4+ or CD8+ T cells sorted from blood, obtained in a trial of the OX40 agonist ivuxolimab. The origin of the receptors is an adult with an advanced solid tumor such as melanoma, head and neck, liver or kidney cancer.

The CDR3 DNA reads as TGCGCCAGCAGCTTGGAAGGGGCCACAGATACGCAGTATTTT. Translated, it gives CASSLEGATDTQYF. The chain couples TRBV5-1 to TRBJ2-3, with TRBD1 as a possible D gene (5 bases). The CDR3 is 14 residues long. Germline-derived CDR1 and CDR2 are SGHRS and YFSETQ. V was cut by 0 bases and J by 2 bases, with 7 bases left in between.

CDR3 coding DNA: TGTGCCAGCAGGCTGGTGGGTGAGACCGTCGTGCAGTACTTC. Protein: CASRLVGETVVQYF. The rearrangement links TRBV27 to TRBJ2-7; D call uncertain. The CDR3 loop spans 14 amino acids. Trimming left V 6 bases short and J 9 bases short, with 21 bases between. Germline V gene sequence: CDR1 MNHEY, CDR2 SMNVEV (reference sequence).

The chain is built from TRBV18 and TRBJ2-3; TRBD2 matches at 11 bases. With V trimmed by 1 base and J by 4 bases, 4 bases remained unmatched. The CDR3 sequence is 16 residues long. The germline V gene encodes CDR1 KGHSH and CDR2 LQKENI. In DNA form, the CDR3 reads TGTGCCAGCTCACCACTAGCGGGAGGGCCCCCAGATACGCAGTATTTT. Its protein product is CASSPLAGGPPDTQYF.

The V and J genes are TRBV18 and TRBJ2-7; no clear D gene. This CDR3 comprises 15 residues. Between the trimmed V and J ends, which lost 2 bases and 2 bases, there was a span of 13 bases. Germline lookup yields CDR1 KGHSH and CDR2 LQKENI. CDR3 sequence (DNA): TGTGCCAGCTCACCAATCGTCTCCCGGGCCTACGAGCAGTACTTC. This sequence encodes CASSPIVSRAYEQYF. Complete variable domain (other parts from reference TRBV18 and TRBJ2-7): NAGVMQNPRHLVRRRGQEARLRCSPMKGHSHVYWYRQLPEEGLKFMVYLQKENIIDESGMPKERFSAEFPKEGPSILRIQQVVRGDSAAYFCASSPIVSRAYEQYFGPGTRLTVT.

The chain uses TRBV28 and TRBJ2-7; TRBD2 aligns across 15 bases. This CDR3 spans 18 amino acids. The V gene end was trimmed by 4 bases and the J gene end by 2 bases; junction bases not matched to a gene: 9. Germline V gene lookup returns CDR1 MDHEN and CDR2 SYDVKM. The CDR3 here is CASSSPGTSGRKTYEQYF. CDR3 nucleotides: TGTGCCAGCAGTTCCCCCGGGACTAGCGGGAGGAAAACCTACGAGCAGTACTTC.

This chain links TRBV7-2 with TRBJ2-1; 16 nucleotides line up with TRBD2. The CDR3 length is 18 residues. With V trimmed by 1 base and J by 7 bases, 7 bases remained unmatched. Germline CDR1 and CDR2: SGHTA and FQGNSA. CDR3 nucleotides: TGTGCCAGCAGCTTAGTTGGGACTAGCGGGAGGGCAGGGAATGAGCAGTTCTTC. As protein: CASSLVGTSGRAGNEQFF.

The CDR3 loop is CASSLGQLNTEAFF. The DNA of the CDR3 is TGTGCCAGCAGCTTAGGACAGCTGAACACTGAAGCTTTCTTT. The genes are TRBV7-2 and TRBJ1-1; a weak D match, TRBD1 (5 bases). The ends were cut back, 1 base at V and 0 bases at J, with 6 bases in the middle. The CDR3 is made up of 14 amino acids. Germline V gene sequence: CDR1 SGHTA, CDR2 FQGNSA.

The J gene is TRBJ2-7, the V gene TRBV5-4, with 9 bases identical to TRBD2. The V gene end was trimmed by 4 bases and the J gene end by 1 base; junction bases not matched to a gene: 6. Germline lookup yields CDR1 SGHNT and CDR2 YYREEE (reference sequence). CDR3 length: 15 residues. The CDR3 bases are TGTGCCAGCAGCCCCCTAGCGGGGAGTTCCTACGAGCAGTACTTC. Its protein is CASSPLAGSSYEQYF. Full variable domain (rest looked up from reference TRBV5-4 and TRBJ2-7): ETGVTQSPTHLIKTRGQQVTLRCSSQSGHNTVSWYQQALGQGPQFIFQYYREEENGRGNFPPRFSGLQFPNYSSELNVNALELDDSALYLCASSPLAGSSYEQYFGPGTRLTVT.

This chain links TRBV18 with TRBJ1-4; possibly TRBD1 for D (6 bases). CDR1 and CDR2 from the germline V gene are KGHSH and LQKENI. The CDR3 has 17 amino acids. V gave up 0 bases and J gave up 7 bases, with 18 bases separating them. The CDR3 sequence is CASSPPGLAGVAEKLFF. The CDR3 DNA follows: TGTGCCAGCTCACCACCGGGGCTGGCAGGGGTTGCTGAAAAACTGTTTTTT. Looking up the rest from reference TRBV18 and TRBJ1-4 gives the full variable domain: NAGVMQNPRHLVRRRGQEARLRCSPMKGHSHVYWYRQLPEEGLKFMVYLQKENIIDESGMPKERFSAEFPKEGPSILRIQQVVRGDSAAYFCASSPPGLAGVAEKLFFGSGTQLSVL.

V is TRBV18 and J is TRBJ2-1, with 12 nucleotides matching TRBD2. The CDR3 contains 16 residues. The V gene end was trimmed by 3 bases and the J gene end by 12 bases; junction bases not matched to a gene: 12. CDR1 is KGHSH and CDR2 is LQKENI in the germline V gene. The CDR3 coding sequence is TGTGCCAGCTCACCGCCTTTTCTAGCGGGAGGGAGAAGGCAGTTCTTC. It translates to CASSPPFLAGGRRQFF. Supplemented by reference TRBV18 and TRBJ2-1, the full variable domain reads NAGVMQNPRHLVRRRGQEARLRCSPMKGHSHVYWYRQLPEEGLKFMVYLQKENIIDESGMPKERFSAEFPKEGPSILRIQQVVRGDSAAYFCASSPPFLAGGRRQFFGPGTRLTVL.

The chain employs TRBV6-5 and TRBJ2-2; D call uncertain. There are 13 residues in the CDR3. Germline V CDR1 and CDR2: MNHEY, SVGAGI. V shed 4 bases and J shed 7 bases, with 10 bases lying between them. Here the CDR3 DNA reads TGTGCCAGCAGTTTATTTCTCGGCGGGGAGCTGTTTTTT. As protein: CASSLFLGGELFF.

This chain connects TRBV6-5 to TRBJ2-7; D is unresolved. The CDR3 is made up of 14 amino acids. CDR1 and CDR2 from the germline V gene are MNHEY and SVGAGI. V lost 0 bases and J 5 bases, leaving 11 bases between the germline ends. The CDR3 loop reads CASSYSTQGHEQYF. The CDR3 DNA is TGTGCCAGCAGTTACTCGACCCAAGGCCACGAGCAGTACTTC.

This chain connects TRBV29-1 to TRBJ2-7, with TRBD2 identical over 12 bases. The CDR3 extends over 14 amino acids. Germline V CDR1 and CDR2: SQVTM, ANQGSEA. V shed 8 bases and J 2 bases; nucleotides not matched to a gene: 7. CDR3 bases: TGCAGCACCGGGACTAGCGGGCTTCCCTACGAGCAGTACTTC. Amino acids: CSTGTSGLPYEQYF.

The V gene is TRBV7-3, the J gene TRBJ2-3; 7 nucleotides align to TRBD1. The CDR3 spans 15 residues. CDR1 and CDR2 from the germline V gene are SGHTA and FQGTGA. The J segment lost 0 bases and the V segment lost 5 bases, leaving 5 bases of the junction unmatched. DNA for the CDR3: TGTGCCAGCAGCCACGGGACAGTTAGCACAGATACGCAGTATTTT. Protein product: CASSHGTVSTDTQYF.

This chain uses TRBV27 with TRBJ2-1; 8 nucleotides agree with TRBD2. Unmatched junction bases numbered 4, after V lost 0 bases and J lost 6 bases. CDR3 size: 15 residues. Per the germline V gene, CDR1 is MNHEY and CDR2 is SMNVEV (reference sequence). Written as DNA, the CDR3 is TGTGCCAGCAGTTTATCGGCACTAGCGGTCAATGAGCAGTTCTTC. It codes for CASSLSALAVNEQFF.

The CDR3 here is CASSKEGTEGQPQHF. CDR3 in DNA: TGTGCCAGCAGCAAAGAGGGGACAGAAGGTCAGCCCCAGCATTTT. The V call is TRBV21-1, the J call TRBJ1-5; the D call in the table, TRBD1, was not verified against the DNA. TRBV21-1 is a recognized pseudogene. The CDR3 extends over 15 amino acids.

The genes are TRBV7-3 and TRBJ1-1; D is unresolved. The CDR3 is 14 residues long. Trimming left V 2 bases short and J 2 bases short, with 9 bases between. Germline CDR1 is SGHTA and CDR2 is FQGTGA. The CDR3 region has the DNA TGTGCCAGCAGCTTAGGGCACAGTAACACTGAAGCTTTCTTT. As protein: CASSLGHSNTEAFF. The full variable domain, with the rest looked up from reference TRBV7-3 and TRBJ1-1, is GAGVSQTPSNKVTEKGKYVELRCDPISGHTALYWYRQSLGQGPEFLIYFQGTGAADDSGLPNDRFFAVRPEGSVSTLKIQRTERGDSAVYLCASSLGHSNTEAFFGQGTRLTVV.

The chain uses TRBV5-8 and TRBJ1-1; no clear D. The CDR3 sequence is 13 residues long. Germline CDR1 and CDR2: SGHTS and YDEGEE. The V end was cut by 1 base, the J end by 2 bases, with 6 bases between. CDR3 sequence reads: CASSLTANTEAFF. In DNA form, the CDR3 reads TGTGCCAGCAGCTTGACAGCAAACACTGAAGCTTTCTTT.

CDR3 DNA: TGCGCCAGCAGCCGAAGCGGTGATAGCAATCAGCCCCAGCATTTT. Amino acids: CASSRSGDSNQPQHF. The V and J genes are TRBV5-1 and TRBJ1-5; D is unclear. V lost 4 bases and J 0 bases, leaving 11 bases between the germline ends. The CDR3 consists of 15 residues. The germline V gene encodes CDR1 SGHRS and CDR2 YFSETQ.

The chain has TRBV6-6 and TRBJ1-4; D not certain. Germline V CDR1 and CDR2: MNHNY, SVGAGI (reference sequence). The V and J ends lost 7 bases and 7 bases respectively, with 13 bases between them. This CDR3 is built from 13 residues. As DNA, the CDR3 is TGTGCCAGCAATATAAGGTTTAGTGAAAAACTGTTTTTT. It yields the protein CASNIRFSEKLFF.